The 25 T cell receptor beta chains below come from one sample, sequenced in a study of PD-1 blockade in classical Hodgkin lymphoma. Indicated time point: newly diagnosed, previously untreated cHL patient sample. TCRdb keeps only in-frame clones here, not all; method: immunoSEQ multiplex PCR. The data hold some 70,000 clones, with over 90% observed a single time. The specimen was peripheral blood mononuclear cells (PBMCs). The receptor set was obtained from a human donor with classical Hodgkin lymphoma.

The chain employs TRBV19 and TRBJ1-5, with D tentatively TRBD1 (5 bases). From germline, CDR1 is LNHDA and CDR2 SQIVND (reference sequence). Deletions cut 2 bases from V and 5 bases from J, with 10 bases between. The CDR3 loop spans 14 amino acids. CDR3 sequence: CASSIFRGDQPQHF. In DNA, the CDR3 is TGTGCCAGTAGTATATTTCGGGGGGATCAGCCCCAGCATTTT.

The table lists this clone with a count of one. This chain joins TRBV30 and TRBJ2-5; D not resolved. V lost 0 bases and J lost 4, with 6 bases in between. This CDR3 has 12 amino acids. The V gene's germline CDR1 is GTSNPN and CDR2 SVGIG (reference sequence). The CDR3: CAWSVTRETQYF. DNA for the CDR3: TGTGCCTGGAGTGTAACGAGAGAGACCCAGTACTTC.

CDR3 region: CASSTGSGSNQPQHF. The CDR3 coding sequence is TGTGCCAGCAGTACTGGGTCGGGGAGCAATCAGCCCCAGCATTTT. V and J are TRBV2 and TRBJ1-5; D ambiguous. The CDR3 consists of 15 residues. Looked up from germline, CDR1 is SNHLY and CDR2 is FYNNEI. Trimming cost V 5 bases and J 1 base, with 12 bases left between them.

The chain has TRBV6-5 and TRBJ1-4; possible D gene TRBD1, 6 bases. Germline V gene sequence: CDR1 MNHEY, CDR2 SVGAGI. The CDR3 has 15 residues. Trimming cost V 5 bases and J 7 bases, with 17 bases left between them. The CDR3 sequence: CASSGQTGSGEKLFF. In nucleotides, the CDR3 is TGTGCCAGCAGTGGACAAACAGGGTCAGGTGAAAAACTGTTTTTT.

This chain joins TRBV6-6 and TRBJ1-5; D possibly corresponds to TRBD1 (5 bases). This CDR3 region has 12 residues. Germline CDR1 and CDR2: MNHNY and SVGAGI (reference sequence). Trimming removed 10 bases from V and 0 bases from J, with 7 bases in between. The CDR3 nucleotides read TGTGCCAACGGACATAGCAATCAGCCCCAGCATTTT. Translating gives CANGHSNQPQHF.

The gene calls are TRBV19 and TRBJ1-1, with 9 bases aligning to TRBD1. V dropped 7 bases and J dropped 5; count of bases not matched to a gene: 8. Germline-derived CDR1 and CDR2 are LNHDA and SQIVND (reference sequence). CDR3 length: 14 amino acids. CDR3 in amino acids: CASIRTGEKTEAFF. The CDR3 DNA reads TGTGCCAGTATCAGGACAGGGGAGAAGACTGAAGCTTTCTTT.

J is TRBJ2-7 and V is TRBV6-1, with D unclear. The V end lost 7 bases, the J end lost 2 bases, and 15 bases lay between the germline ends. The germline V gene encodes CDR1 MNHNS and CDR2 SASEGT. There are 14 residues in the CDR3. The CDR3 reads CASILLGRPYEQYF. The CDR3 DNA sequence: TGTGCCAGCATCCTCCTAGGCAGGCCCTACGAGCAGTACTTC.

This chain joins TRBV2 and TRBJ1-3; D not certain. CDR1 is SNHLY and CDR2 is FYNNEI in the germline V gene. The CDR3 is 12 residues long. V lost 3 bases and J lost 7, with 7 bases in between. Here the CDR3 DNA reads TGTGCCAGCAGTGAGTCGCGTAACACCATATATTTT. Translating it yields CASSESRNTIYF.

The chain couples TRBV5-4 to TRBJ2-7; D might be TRBD2 (5 bases). There are 15 residues in the CDR3. Germline V lookup: CDR1 SGHNT, CDR2 YYREEE (reference sequence). V lost 0 bases and J 5 bases, leaving 15 bases between the germline ends. The CDR3 sequence is CASSLALGETNEQYF. As DNA, the CDR3 is TGTGCCAGCAGCTTGGCGCTCGGGGAAACGAACGAGCAGTACTTC.

This rearrangement joins TRBV29-1 to TRBJ2-7; tentative D call: TRBD2 (5 bases). Germline lookup yields CDR1 SQVTM and CDR2 ANQGSEA. This CDR3 region has 13 residues. V was trimmed by 5 bases and J by 6 bases, leaving 17 bases between them. CDR3 bases: TGCAGCGTTCAACTAGTCCCCTTAGGCGAGCAGTACTTC. Protein product: CSVQLVPLGEQYF.

The V and J genes are TRBV11-2 and TRBJ1-3; a possible D gene is TRBD1 (5 bases). Trimming left V 5 bases short and J 4 bases short, with 15 bases between. This CDR3 has 15 residues. CDR1 is SGHAT and CDR2 is FQNNGV in the germline V gene. The CDR3 region is CASSPMGGTGNTIYF. The CDR3 DNA follows: TGTGCCAGCAGCCCCATGGGAGGGACCGGAAACACCATATATTTT. The full variable domain, its missing parts supplied by reference TRBV11-2 and TRBJ1-3, is EAGVAQSPRYKIIEKRQSVAFWCNPISGHATLYWYQQILGQGPKLLIQFQNNGVVDDSQLPKDRFSAERLKGVDSTLKIQPAKLEDSAVYLCASSPMGGTGNTIYFGEGSWLTVV.

The rearrangement joins TRBV7-7 to TRBJ2-5, with 9 nucleotides matching TRBD1. The CDR3 is 15 amino acids. Germline CDR1 SSHAT, CDR2 FNYEAQ (reference sequence). J was trimmed by 5 bases and V by 1 base; bases with no gene match: 5. CDR3 DNA: TGTGCCAGCAGCTTAGGGGACAGGGCCTTTGAGACCCAGTACTTC. Encoded protein: CASSLGDRAFETQYF.

The chain joins TRBV19 to TRBJ1-1; 7 bases align to TRBD1. J was trimmed by 1 base and V by 4 bases; bases with no gene match: 6. There are 15 residues in the CDR3. Germline CDR1 reads LNHDA; CDR2 reads SQIVND (reference sequence). The chain's CDR3 is CASSRTGQANTEAFF. The CDR3, as DNA: TGTGCCAGTAGTAGGACTGGACAGGCGAACACTGAAGCTTTCTTT.

The genes are TRBV7-2 and TRBJ2-3, with a possible D match to TRBD2 (6 bases). Trimming removed 2 bases at V and 0 bases at J, with 15 bases between. Germline V lookup: CDR1 SGHTA, CDR2 FQGNSA. This CDR3 has 17 amino acids. This CDR3 is CASSLYYASASTDTQYF. CDR3 bases: TGTGCCAGCAGCTTATACTATGCTAGCGCGAGCACAGATACGCAGTATTTT.

This chain links TRBV6-1 with TRBJ2-4; D gene ambiguous. Trimming removed 10 bases from V and 6 bases from J, with 13 bases in between. CDR1 MNHNS and CDR2 SASEGT come from the germline V gene. The CDR3 has 12 residues. The DNA of the CDR3 is TGTGCCATAGCCCCCAAGGGAAACATTCAGTACTTC. Its translation is CAIAPKGNIQYF.

V gene TRBV5-1 combines with J gene TRBJ1-2; TRBD1 matches 7 bases. Germline values: CDR1 SGHRS, CDR2 YFSETQ. V lost 4 bases, J lost 4 bases, and 4 bases stayed unmatched. The CDR3 has 13 residues. CDR3 region: CASSVGQTYGYTF. CDR3 nucleotide sequence: TGCGCCAGCAGCGTGGGACAGACCTATGGCTACACCTTC.

The gene calls are TRBV19 and TRBJ2-2, with 7 bases identical to TRBD1. Germline lookup yields CDR1 LNHDA and CDR2 SQIVND (reference sequence). V shed 7 bases and J 2 bases; nucleotides not matched to a gene: 7. CDR3 length: 15 residues. CDR3 sequence reads: CASKVRDSNTGELFF. Here the CDR3 DNA reads TGTGCCAGTAAAGTCCGGGACAGTAACACCGGGGAGCTGTTTTTT.

The V gene is TRBV20-1, the J gene TRBJ1-1, with D unresolved. V was trimmed by 2 bases and J by 5 bases, leaving 6 bases between them. This CDR3 region has 11 residues. CDR1 and CDR2 from the germline V gene are DFQATT and SNEGSKA (reference sequence). CDR3 coding DNA: TGCAGTGCTAGAAGGGAAACTGAAGCTTTCTTT. Protein: CSARRETEAFF.

This clone was seen only once. The chain is built from TRBV7-6 and TRBJ2-5; a weak D match, TRBD1 (5 bases). The CDR3 totals 14 residues. Deletions cut 5 bases from V and 2 bases from J, with 12 bases between. The germline gives CDR1 SGHVS, CDR2 FNYEAQ. The CDR3 sequence: CASSVRAVQETQYF. Written as DNA, the CDR3 is TGTGCCAGCAGCGTCAGGGCAGTTCAAGAGACCCAGTACTTC.

The chain carries TRBV19 and TRBJ2-7; 9 nucleotides agree with TRBD1. From germline, CDR1 is LNHDA and CDR2 SQIVND (reference sequence). This CDR3 region has 14 residues. The J segment lost 5 bases and the V segment lost 8 bases, leaving 10 bases of the junction unmatched. CDR3 DNA sequence: TGTGCCAGTCAACAGGGACAGGGAGCCGACGAGCAGTACTTC. Translated: CASQQGQGADEQYF.

J is TRBJ1-1 and V is TRBV6-1; D may be TRBD1 (5 bases). Trimming took 6 bases from V and 1 from J, leaving 15 bases between them. The length of the CDR3 is 15 residues. Germline assignment: CDR1 MNHNS and CDR2 SASEGT. In DNA, the CDR3 is TGTGCCAGCAGACCCTTTGGGGGGTCGAACACTGAAGCTTTCTTT. Its protein is CASRPFGGSNTEAFF.

The J gene is TRBJ2-7, the V gene TRBV7-6; D gene unclear. V lost 5 bases and J 6 bases, leaving 17 bases between the germline ends. Germline CDR1 SGHVS, CDR2 FNYEAQ. This CDR3 has 14 residues. In DNA form, the CDR3 reads TGTGCCAGCAGCATCCAACTGTTACCTAGCGAGCAGTACTTC. Protein: CASSIQLLPSEQYF.

V gene TRBV6-5 combines with J gene TRBJ1-2, with D tentatively TRBD1 (6 bases). The CDR3 is 13 residues long. Germline V gene data show CDR1 as MNHEY and CDR2 as SVGAGI. V lost 7 bases and J lost 0, with 9 bases in between. The CDR3 DNA reads as TGTGCCAGCACCCGGGGGCCTAACTATGGCTACACCTTC. Translated, it gives CASTRGPNYGYTF.

The chain joins TRBV5-1 to TRBJ2-7, with 10 bases identical to TRBD2. Germline CDR1 reads SGHRS; CDR2 reads YFSETQ. This CDR3 comprises 14 residues. V dropped 5 bases and J dropped 1; count of bases not matched to a gene: 3. CDR3 nucleotides: TGCGCCAGCAGTCAGCGGGAGGGGTCCTACGAGCAGTACTTC. This translates into CASSQREGSYEQYF.

The chain carries TRBV6-5 and TRBJ1-2; D not resolved. CDR1 MNHEY and CDR2 SVGAGI come from the germline V gene. The CDR3 runs to 13 residues. Trimming removed 7 bases from V and 0 bases from J, with 9 bases in between. The CDR3 bases are TGTGCCAGCAAGGGCTTAGCTAACTATGGCTACACCTTC. Translating gives CASKGLANYGYTF.